These 29 T cell receptor beta chains were all obtained from the same sample, sequenced in a study of blood T cell repertoires in COVID-19. Produced via immunoSEQ multiplex PCR; TCRdb's table is partial and in-frame only. The sample carries tens of thousands of clones, 89% recorded once. The source material was peripheral blood. These receptors were collected from a woman in her fifties or sixties with COVID-19, enrolled during active disease.

The chain couples TRBV6-5 to TRBJ1-2; D is possibly TRBD1 (5 bases). V was trimmed by 5 bases and J by 8 bases, leaving 21 bases between them. This CDR3 has 15 amino acids. CDR1 is MNHEY, CDR2 SVGAGI, per germline. In DNA form, the CDR3 reads TGTGCCAGCAGTCCCGATAGTGTCAGGGCGTCAGGCTACACCTTC. Protein: CASSPDSVRASGYTF.

This rearrangement joins TRBV5-1 to TRBJ2-1; 14 nucleotides line up with TRBD2. The CDR3 is made up of 20 amino acids. Germline V gene lookup returns CDR1 SGHRS and CDR2 YFSETQ. V shed 3 bases and J 4 bases; nucleotides not matched to a gene: 15. The CDR3 here is CASSSAGTSGSWGTYNEQFF. CDR3 coding DNA: TGCGCCAGCAGCTCGGCCGGGACTAGCGGGAGTTGGGGGACGTACAATGAGCAGTTCTTC.

The chain is built from TRBV19 and TRBJ1-6; 7 bases agree with TRBD1. This CDR3 contains 15 residues. In germline, CDR1 is LNHDA, CDR2 SQIVND (reference sequence). The V segment lost 8 bases and the J segment 5 bases; nucleotides outside the gene matches: 9. The CDR3 loop reads CASGPQGRNNSPLHF. The CDR3 nucleotides are TGTGCCAGTGGACCACAGGGGAGAAATAATTCACCCCTCCACTTT.

The chain combines TRBV18 with TRBJ1-2, with TRBD1 matching 9 bases. There are 14 residues in the CDR3. Unmatched junction bases numbered 3, after V lost 2 bases and J lost 5 bases. From germline, CDR1 is KGHSH and CDR2 LQKENI. The CDR3 DNA reads as TGTGCCAGCTCACCATGGGACAGGGAGTATGGCTACACCTTC. This sequence encodes CASSPWDREYGYTF.

V is TRBV27 and J is TRBJ2-1; TRBD2 matches 9 bases. V was clipped by 6 bases and J by 7 bases; unmatched bases: 10. CDR3 length: 15 residues. In germline, CDR1 is MNHEY, CDR2 SMNVEV (reference sequence). CDR3: CASRMIAGARNEQFF. DNA of the CDR3: TGTGCCAGCAGGATGATAGCGGGGGCGAGAAATGAGCAGTTCTTC.

V is TRBV4-1 and J is TRBJ2-2, with 12 bases fitting TRBD2. CDR3 length: 16 amino acids. The V and J ends lost 3 bases and 2 bases, in that order; junction bases with no gene match: 1. CDR1 MGHRA and CDR2 YSYEKL come from the germline V gene. The CDR3 is CASSQGLAGNTGELFF. CDR3 in DNA: TGCGCCAGCAGCCAGGGACTAGCGGGCAACACCGGGGAGCTGTTTTTT.

The chain employs TRBV5-5 and TRBJ2-1; 10 bases agree with TRBD2. After removal of 1 base from V and 8 bases from J, the junction contained 6 bases not matched to a gene. Germline V gene lookup returns CDR1 SGHKS and CDR2 YYEKEE (reference sequence). The length of the CDR3 is 15 residues. Here the CDR3 DNA reads TGTGCCAGCAGCTTGAGCGGGAGGGCATGGGATGAGCAGTTCTTC. It encodes CASSLSGRAWDEQFF.

In DNA, the CDR3 is TGTGCCAGCAGTTTTACCCAACTGGGCGGGAGTTACAATGAGCAGTTCTTC. Its protein product is CASSFTQLGGSYNEQFF. The chain links TRBV27 to TRBJ2-1; TRBD2 agrees at 7 bases. This CDR3 spans 17 amino acids. V was pared by 3 bases and J by 4 bases, with 12 bases of the junction left unmatched. Per germline, CDR1 MNHEY and CDR2 SMNVEV (reference sequence).

This chain connects TRBV5-6 to TRBJ2-1, with TRBD1 identical over 9 bases. CDR3 length: 19 amino acids. In germline, CDR1 is SGHDT, CDR2 YYEEEE. V was clipped by 1 base and J by 7 bases; unmatched bases: 18. As DNA, the CDR3 is TGTGCCAGCAGCTTGTTTCCAACGACAGGGGGTGCGGGGTGGAATGAGCAGTTCTTC. The encoded protein is CASSLFPTTGGAGWNEQFF.

The genes are TRBV11-3 and TRBJ2-1; the match to TRBD2 covers 7 bases. The CDR3 sequence is 18 residues long. Germline V gene lookup returns CDR1 SGHNT and CDR2 YENEEA. The ends lost 1 base at V and 0 bases at J; junction bases unmatched: 9. In DNA, the CDR3 is TGTGCCAGCAGCTTAGGCCGCCCTAGCGGATCCTCCTACAATGAGCAGTTCTTC. Translating it yields CASSLGRPSGSSYNEQFF.

The rearrangement links TRBV11-2 to TRBJ2-7; D unresolved. Germline CDR1 is SGHAT and CDR2 is FQNNGV. Trimming stripped 1 base from V and 3 bases from J, with 4 bases between. There are 12 residues in the CDR3. The CDR3 DNA is TGTGCCAGCAGCTTAGGGCACTACGAGCAGTACTTC. Its protein product is CASSLGHYEQYF.

This clone is a singleton in its sample. This chain joins TRBV12-3 or TRBV12-4 and TRBJ2-2; 9 bases are shared with TRBD2. The CDR3 totals 12 residues. V shed 6 bases, J shed 13 bases, and the junction held 6 bases outside the gene matches. Written as DNA, the CDR3 is TGTGCCAGCAGCGGCGGGGGGGCTTGGCTGTTTTTT. It specifies CASSGGGAWLFF.

V and J are TRBV11-2 and TRBJ1-4; no reliable D call. Trimming removed 1 base from V and 0 bases from J, with 9 bases in between. This CDR3 contains 16 residues. CDR1 and CDR2 (germline): SGHAT, FQNNGV. The CDR3: CASSLGTTPTNEKLFF. For the CDR3, the DNA is TGTGCCAGCAGCTTAGGGACTACACCAACTAATGAAAAACTGTTTTTT. Combining the CDR3 with reference TRBV11-2 and TRBJ1-4 gives the whole variable domain EAGVAQSPRYKIIEKRQSVAFWCNPISGHATLYWYQQILGQGPKLLIQFQNNGVVDDSQLPKDRFSAERLKGVDSTLKIQPAKLEDSAVYLCASSLGTTPTNEKLFFGSGTQLSVL.

The V call is TRBV28, the J call TRBJ2-7, with 10 nucleotides matching TRBD1. CDR1 is MDHEN, CDR2 SYDVKM, per germline. Germline trimming cut 4 bases from V and 5 bases from J; bases unmatched to any gene: 8. The CDR3 length is 15 residues. Written as DNA, the CDR3 is TGTGCCAGCAGTTCTCCGGGACAGGGGACCCACGAGCAGTACTTC. Protein product: CASSSPGQGTHEQYF.

This chain uses TRBV5-1 with TRBJ2-7, with a tentative D call TRBD1 (6 bases). In germline, CDR1 is SGHRS, CDR2 YFSETQ. V lost 4 bases, J lost 5 bases, and 16 bases lay in between. The CDR3 totals 14 residues. The CDR3 region is CASSRRDNLHEQYF. DNA for the CDR3: TGCGCCAGCAGCCGCCGGGACAACCTCCACGAGCAGTACTTC.

The chain joins TRBV4-1 to TRBJ1-4; D gene ambiguous. Germline V gene data show CDR1 as MGHRA and CDR2 as YSYEKL. The CDR3 totals 20 residues. The V end lost 2 bases, the J end lost 2 bases, and 24 bases lay between the germline ends. The CDR3 here is CASSQKPAGPTTGTNEKLFF. The CDR3 DNA sequence: TGCGCCAGCAGCCAAAAACCGGCTGGACCCACCACGGGGACTAATGAAAAACTGTTTTTT.

This clone was seen just once. This chain joins TRBV10-2 and TRBJ2-5; 7 bases map to TRBD1. The germline V gene has CDR1 WSHSY and CDR2 SAAADI. The CDR3 is 13 residues long. With V trimmed by 6 bases and J by 4 bases, 5 bases remained unmatched. CDR3 sequence: CASSRDSLETQYF. Written as DNA, the CDR3 is TGCGCCAGCAGCCGGGACAGCTTAGAGACCCAGTACTTC.

V gene TRBV12-3 or TRBV12-4 combines with J gene TRBJ1-5; D remains unclear. V was trimmed by 3 bases and J by 7 bases, leaving 10 bases between them. CDR3 size: 13 residues. CDR3 in amino acids: CASSLAGGQPQHF. The CDR3, as DNA: TGTGCCAGCAGTTTGGCGGGAGGACAGCCCCAGCATTTT.

The J gene is TRBJ1-1, the V gene TRBV10-1; 7 bases align to TRBD1. The junction had 6 bases not matched to a gene; V was cut back by 4 bases and J by 1 base. CDR1 and CDR2 from the germline V gene are WNHNN and SYGVQD (reference sequence). CDR3 length equals 15 residues. As DNA, the CDR3 is TGCGCCAGCAGTGTGGGCGGACAGGAGAACACTGAAGCTTTCTTT. This sequence encodes CASSVGGQENTEAFF.

This rearrangement joins TRBV28 to TRBJ1-4, with D uncertain. Germline CDR1 and CDR2: MDHEN and SYDVKM. Trimming took 6 bases from V and 0 from J, leaving 5 bases between them. The CDR3 consists of 13 residues. The DNA for the CDR3 is TGTGCCAGCAGCGACTCAACTAATGAAAAACTGTTTTTT. It codes for CASSDSTNEKLFF.

The rearrangement joins TRBV5-1 to TRBJ1-6, with 7 bases aligning to TRBD1. With 4 bases clipped from V and 12 bases from J, the junction kept 10 bases outside the gene matches. CDR1 and CDR2 (germline): SGHRS, YFSETQ. This CDR3 region has 14 residues. The CDR3 DNA reads TGCGCCAGCAGCACGGGACAGCCGTTACTACCCCTCCACTTT. Translated: CASSTGQPLLPLHF.

V is TRBV4-2 and J is TRBJ1-1, with TRBD1 matching 8 bases. Trimming removed 0 bases from V and 10 bases from J; junction bases left unmatched: 4. CDR1 LGHNA and CDR2 YNFKEQ come from the germline V gene. CDR3 length: 13 residues. CDR3 nucleotides: TGTGCCAGCAGCCAAGATACCGACAGGGGAGCTTTCTTT. It specifies CASSQDTDRGAFF.

V usage is TRBV11-2 and J usage is TRBJ2-1; TRBD1 agrees at 7 bases. Per germline, CDR1 SGHAT and CDR2 FQNNGV. There are 12 residues in the CDR3. The J segment lost 8 bases and the V segment lost 5 bases, leaving 3 bases of the junction unmatched. The CDR3 DNA sequence: TGTGCCAGCAGCGCAGGGGGAGATGAGCAGTTCTTC. Its protein is CASSAGGDEQFF.

The chain carries TRBV4-1 and TRBJ2-5, with D possibly matching TRBD2 (5 bases). Trimming stripped 0 bases from V and 1 base from J, with 9 bases between. Germline values: CDR1 MGHRA, CDR2 YSYEKL. This CDR3 spans 15 amino acids. In nucleotides, the CDR3 is TGCGCCAGCAGCCAAGAAGGTCTAGCCCAAGAGACCCAGTACTTC. It codes for CASSQEGLAQETQYF.

This clone was counted once. V usage is TRBV6-1 and J usage is TRBJ1-1; a weak D match, TRBD1 (6 bases). The CDR3 totals 13 residues. Germline loops: CDR1 MNHNS, CDR2 SASEGT. The V end lost 1 base, the J end lost 5 bases, and 8 bases lay between the germline ends. Here the CDR3 reads CASSEGTATEAFF. CDR3 nucleotide sequence: TGTGCCAGCAGTGAAGGGACAGCTACTGAAGCTTTCTTT.

V is TRBV10-2 and J is TRBJ2-1; D is perhaps TRBD2 (7 bases). The germline V gene has CDR1 WSHSY and CDR2 SAAADI. V was cut by 8 bases and J by 7 bases, with 15 bases left in between. The CDR3 has 13 amino acids. CDR3 sequence: CASAGAPPNEQFF. CDR3 in DNA: TGCGCCAGCGCGGGGGCGCCCCCTAATGAGCAGTTCTTC.

This clone was detected only once. CDR3: CASSSEVAPEDGYTF. CDR3 nucleotides: TGTGCCAGCAGCTCTGAAGTGGCCCCGGAGGATGGCTACACCTTC. V gene TRBV7-9 combines with J gene TRBJ1-2; D remains ambiguous. CDR3 length: 15 residues. Germline lookup yields CDR1 SEHNR and CDR2 FQNEAQ (reference sequence). Trimming took off 4 bases at V and 6 bases at J, with 18 bases between the two ends.

The chain couples TRBV12-3 or TRBV12-4 to TRBJ1-4; no reliable D call. CDR3 length equals 12 residues. V was clipped by 4 bases and J by 8 bases, with 8 bases between them. CDR3 in DNA: TGTGCCAGCAGTTGGGCTGGAGAAAAACTGTTTTTT. Encoded protein: CASSWAGEKLFF.

The chain is built from TRBV12-5 and TRBJ1-2; 8 bases align to TRBD1. The CDR3 is made up of 16 amino acids. The germline V gene has CDR1 LGHNT and CDR2 FRNRAP. Trimming removed 1 base from V and 4 bases from J; junction bases left unmatched: 8. The CDR3 coding sequence is TGTGCTAGTGGTTTGGCCCCCGGACAGGGACGCTATGGCTACACCTTC. This translates into CASGLAPGQGRYGYTF.